This record looks at one T cell receptor beta chain sequence and its context. Its antigen remains unidentified. The sample originates from a study of cytomegalovirus exposure and HLA in healthy donors. The PCR was carried out with 60 Vbeta primers and 13 Jbeta primers. The repertoire was sequenced with immunoSEQ multiplex PCR; TCRdb's copy has only in-frame clones and lacks some. The table has about 190,000 clones, roughly 87% seen once. Findings and limits, study-wide: The likely origin of a cluster of highly shared sequence variants was a sequencing artifact.

V was clipped by 4 bases and J by 2 bases, with 11 bases between them. CDR3 length: 14 residues. Germline V gives CDR1 MGHRA, CDR2 YSYEKL. The chain uses TRBV4-1 and TRBJ2-5; a weak D match, TRBD2 (6 bases). The sample consisted of PBMCs. This TCR came from a boy under 10 years old in good health and CMV-seronegative. CDR3 coding DNA: TGCGCCAGCAGCCCTGGGGGGTTACAAGAGACCCAGTACTTC. It specifies CASSPGGLQETQYF.